These 22 T cell receptor beta chains share one sample of origin, sequenced in a study of blood T cell repertoires in COVID-19 (TCRdb year 2020). The library was built by means of the immunoSEQ multiplex PCR assay. TCRdb re-hosts the immuneACCESS table, in-frame sequences only. Its copies lack some clones; in the studies checked, an unresolved V gene accounts for under half of them, and the cause for the rest is not known. For this sample there are approximately 28,000 clones; 85% to 95% appear just once. 0.8% to 0.9% of the sample belongs to the ten largest clones. The material sequenced was peripheral blood. Receptor source: a woman between 65 and 79 years old with COVID-19, enrolled during active disease.

The gene calls are TRBV15 and TRBJ1-1; tentative D call: TRBD1 (6 bases). The CDR3 runs to 15 residues. Germline CDR1 reads LNHNV; CDR2 reads YYDKDF (reference sequence). V was trimmed by 0 bases and J by 7 bases, leaving 15 bases between them. The CDR3 spells CATSRDKGGGGEAFF. As DNA, the CDR3 is TGTGCCACCAGCAGAGATAAGGGCGGGGGCGGTGAAGCTTTCTTT.

This rearrangement joins TRBV11-2 to TRBJ2-2; TRBD2 might be the D (5 bases). Germline V CDR1 and CDR2: SGHAT, FQNNGV. V shed 1 base and J shed 2 bases, with 8 bases lying between them. CDR3 length: 15 residues. CDR3 coding DNA: TGTGCCAGCAGCTTAGTGAGGGTAAACACCGGGGAGCTGTTTTTT. Its protein is CASSLVRVNTGELFF.

J is TRBJ2-7 and V is TRBV30, with 7 bases that match TRBD2. Unmatched junction bases numbered 6, after V lost 1 base and J lost 9 bases. The length of the CDR3 is 12 residues. The V gene's germline CDR1 is GTSNPN and CDR2 SVGIG (reference sequence). The CDR3 nucleotides are TGTGCCTGGAGTGGGGGGGGAGGTTTGCAGTACTTC. Translation: CAWSGGGGLQYF.

The chain is built from TRBV24-1 and TRBJ2-7; 9 bases map to TRBD1. The J segment lost 2 bases and the V segment lost 5 bases, leaving 9 bases of the junction unmatched. Germline V gene lookup returns CDR1 KGHDR and CDR2 SFDVKD. The length of the CDR3 is 16 residues. The CDR3 is CATSAPQTGGTYEQYF. CDR3 bases: TGTGCCACCAGTGCCCCTCAGACAGGGGGGACCTACGAGCAGTACTTC.

V is TRBV4-2 and J is TRBJ2-7, with 10 positions matching TRBD2. The CDR3 is 19 amino acids. Germline trimming cut 0 bases from V and 1 base from J; bases unmatched to any gene: 12. Germline V gene lookup returns CDR1 LGHNA and CDR2 YNFKEQ. The CDR3 region is CASSQDWLAGVARSYEQYF. The CDR3 DNA is TGTGCCAGCAGCCAAGATTGGCTAGCGGGAGTAGCAAGGTCCTACGAGCAGTACTTC.

The chain recombines TRBV5-1 with TRBJ1-6, with 7 positions matching TRBD1. The CDR3 contains 16 residues. J lost 4 bases, V lost 1 base, and 5 bases had no gene match. CDR1 is SGHRS, CDR2 YFSETQ, per germline. The chain's CDR3 is CASSLSRDRYNSPLHF. In DNA, the CDR3 is TGCGCCAGCAGCTTGTCTCGGGACAGATATAATTCACCCCTCCACTTT.

V and J are TRBV4-1 and TRBJ1-2; D remains unclear. The V and J ends lost 4 bases and 2 bases respectively, with 17 bases between them. The germline CDR1 and CDR2 sequences are MGHRA and YSYEKL. The CDR3 is 16 amino acids. The CDR3 bases are TGCGCCAGCAGCCCTTCCCCGGGAGCTGTAAACTATGGCTACACCTTC. This translates into CASSPSPGAVNYGYTF.

The rearrangement joins TRBV28 to TRBJ1-3; no clear D gene. V was pared by 5 bases and J by 9 bases, with 11 bases between. The CDR3 runs to 12 residues. Germline V lookup: CDR1 MDHEN, CDR2 SYDVKM. CDR3 loop: CASSLFSSTIYF. CDR3 nucleotides: TGTGCCAGCAGTCTGTTTAGTTCCACCATATATTTT.

The chain couples TRBV29-1 to TRBJ2-3; 9 bases are shared with TRBD1. The V gene's germline CDR1 is SQVTM and CDR2 ANQGSEA. V was pared by 7 bases and J by 2 bases, with 4 bases of the junction left unmatched. This CDR3 has 13 residues. CDR3 sequence: CSAGTGNTDTQYF. DNA for the CDR3: TGCAGCGCTGGGACAGGGAACACAGATACGCAGTATTTT.

The genes are TRBV7-2 and TRBJ2-3; D is perhaps TRBD1 (5 bases). This CDR3 region has 14 residues. CDR1 and CDR2 from the germline V gene are SGHTA and FQGNSA. The V gene lost 4 bases and the J gene lost 4 bases, with 12 bases spanning the gap. The CDR3 spells CASSSFRQSDTQYF. In DNA, the CDR3 is TGTGCCAGCAGCTCCTTTCGACAGTCAGATACGCAGTATTTT.

This sequence joins TRBV25-1 and TRBJ1-4, with a possible D match to TRBD1 (5 bases). V was trimmed by 6 bases and J by 7 bases, leaving 15 bases between them. This CDR3 region has 14 residues. Germline CDR1 is MGHDK and CDR2 is SYGVNS. The CDR3 here is CASRQTGFSEKLFF. In DNA form, the CDR3 reads TGTGCCAGCAGACAAACAGGCTTTTCTGAAAAACTGTTTTTT.

The V and J genes are TRBV9 and TRBJ2-3, with D tentatively TRBD2 (5 bases). The V end lost 4 bases, the J end lost 5 bases, and 11 bases lay between the germline ends. This CDR3 contains 13 residues. In germline, CDR1 is SGDLS, CDR2 YYNGEE. The CDR3, as DNA: TGTGCCAGCAGCTTCGGGGTTGTAGATACGCAGTATTTT. It specifies CASSFGVVDTQYF.

The chain is built from TRBV27 and TRBJ1-1, with a possible D match to TRBD1 (6 bases). CDR1 and CDR2 (germline): MNHEY, SMNVEV (reference sequence). The CDR3 has 15 residues. The V end was cut by 6 bases, the J end by 11 bases, with 25 bases between. The CDR3 reads CASSPFGGGRNHAFF. CDR3 DNA sequence: TGTGCCAGCAGCCCCTTCGGGGGGGGCCGGAATCACGCTTTCTTT.

J is TRBJ2-7 and V is TRBV7-2, with D possibly being TRBD1 (5 bases). CDR1 and CDR2 from the germline V gene are SGHTA and FQGNSA. The V and J ends lost 3 bases and 2 bases respectively, with 11 bases between them. The CDR3 consists of 14 residues. CDR3 sequence reads: CASSFGTGPYEQYF. Written as DNA, the CDR3 is TGTGCCAGCAGCTTCGGTACAGGACCCTACGAGCAGTACTTC.

The chain links TRBV5-1 to TRBJ2-5; 10 bases line up with TRBD2. The germline V gene has CDR1 SGHRS and CDR2 YFSETQ. The CDR3 extends over 16 amino acids. V lost 2 bases, J lost 2 bases, and 6 bases stayed unmatched. CDR3 sequence reads: CASSLRASGGQETQYF. The CDR3 bases are TGCGCCAGCAGCTTACGGGCTAGCGGGGGACAAGAGACCCAGTACTTC.

This chain joins TRBV5-1 and TRBJ2-3, with D perhaps matching TRBD1 (6 bases). CDR3 length equals 14 residues. The V end lost 3 bases, the J end lost 0 bases, and 8 bases lay between the germline ends. Per the germline V gene, CDR1 is SGHRS and CDR2 is YFSETQ. This chain's CDR3 is CASSYGTSTDTQYF. The CDR3 bases are TGCGCCAGCAGCTATGGGACAAGCACAGATACGCAGTATTTT. The full variable domain, with the rest looked up from reference TRBV5-1 and TRBJ2-3, is KAGVTQTPRYLIKTRGQQVTLSCSPISGHRSVSWYQQTPGQGLQFLFEYFSETQRNKGNFPGRFSGRQFSNSRSEMNVSTLELGDSALYLCASSYGTSTDTQYFGPGTRLTVL.

The chain couples TRBV7-9 to TRBJ2-7; 11 bases match TRBD1. The CDR3 is made up of 12 amino acids. J gave up 5 bases and V 11 bases, and 5 bases lay outside the gene matches. Germline V gene lookup returns CDR1 SEHNR and CDR2 FQNEAQ (reference sequence). The CDR3 reads CACGTGGNEQYF. CDR3 sequence (DNA): TGTGCCTGCGGGACAGGGGGTAACGAGCAGTACTTC.

The chain joins TRBV7-9 to TRBJ1-2; D remains ambiguous. Germline loops: CDR1 SEHNR, CDR2 FQNEAQ (reference sequence). The ends were cut back, 5 bases at V and 7 bases at J, with 20 bases in the middle. The CDR3 totals 15 residues. CDR3 sequence reads: CASSLEIPLRGGYTF. As DNA, the CDR3 is TGTGCCAGCAGCCTCGAAATCCCGTTAAGAGGTGGCTACACCTTC.

This chain connects TRBV27 to TRBJ1-5; 8 bases map to TRBD1. The CDR3 consists of 14 residues. J lost 7 bases, V lost 7 bases, and 9 bases had no gene match. Germline-derived CDR1 and CDR2 are MNHEY and SMNVEV (reference sequence). The CDR3 sequence is CASTRQGWAQPQHF. The CDR3 coding sequence is TGTGCCAGCACTCGACAGGGGTGGGCACAGCCCCAGCATTTT.

The genes are TRBV28 and TRBJ1-6; D is uncertain. V was trimmed by 5 bases and J by 7 bases, leaving 3 bases between them. CDR1 is MDHEN and CDR2 is SYDVKM in the germline V gene. CDR3 length: 11 residues. The CDR3 loop is CASSLNSPLHF. As DNA, the CDR3 is TGTGCCAGCAGTCTCAATTCACCCCTCCACTTT.

The V and J genes are TRBV18 and TRBJ2-1; 7 positions match TRBD1. Germline V gives CDR1 KGHSH, CDR2 LQKENI. The V and J ends lost 3 bases and 5 bases, in that order; junction bases with no gene match: 7. There are 15 residues in the CDR3. For the CDR3, the DNA is TGTGCCAGCTCACCCAAGGACAGGCCCCACAATGAGCAGTTCTTC. Encoded protein: CASSPKDRPHNEQFF.

The chain recombines TRBV29-1 with TRBJ1-2; TRBD1 agrees at 7 bases. V dropped 7 bases and J dropped 2; count of bases not matched to a gene: 10. The CDR3 is 14 amino acids. Per the germline V gene, CDR1 is SQVTM and CDR2 is ANQGSEA. The CDR3 bases are TGCAGCGCTGTAACCGGGACAGCGAACTATGGCTACACCTTC. This codes for CSAVTGTANYGYTF.